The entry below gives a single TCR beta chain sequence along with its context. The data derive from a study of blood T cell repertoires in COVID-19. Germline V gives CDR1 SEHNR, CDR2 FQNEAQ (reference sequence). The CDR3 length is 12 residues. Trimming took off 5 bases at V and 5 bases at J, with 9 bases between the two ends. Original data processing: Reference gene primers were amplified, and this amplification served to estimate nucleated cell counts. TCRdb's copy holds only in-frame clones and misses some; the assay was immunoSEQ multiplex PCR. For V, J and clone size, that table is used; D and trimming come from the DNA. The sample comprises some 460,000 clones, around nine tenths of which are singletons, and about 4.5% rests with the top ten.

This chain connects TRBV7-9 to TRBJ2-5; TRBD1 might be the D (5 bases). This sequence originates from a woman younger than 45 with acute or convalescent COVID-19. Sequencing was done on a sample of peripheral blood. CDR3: CASSLYRETQYF. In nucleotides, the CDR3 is TGTGCCAGCAGCCTATACAGGGAGACCCAGTACTTC.